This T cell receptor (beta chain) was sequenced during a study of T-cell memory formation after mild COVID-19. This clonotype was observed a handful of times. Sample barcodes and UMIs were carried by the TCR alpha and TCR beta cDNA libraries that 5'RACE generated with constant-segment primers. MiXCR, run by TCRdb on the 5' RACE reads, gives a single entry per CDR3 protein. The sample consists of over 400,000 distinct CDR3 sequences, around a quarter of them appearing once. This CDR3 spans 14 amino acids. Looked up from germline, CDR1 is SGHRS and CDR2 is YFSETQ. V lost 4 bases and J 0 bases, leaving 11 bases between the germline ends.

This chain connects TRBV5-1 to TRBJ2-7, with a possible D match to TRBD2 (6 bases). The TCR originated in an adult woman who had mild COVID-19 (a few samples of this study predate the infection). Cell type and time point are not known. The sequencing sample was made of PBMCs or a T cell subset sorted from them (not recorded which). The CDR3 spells CASSPGGASYEQYF. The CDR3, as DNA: TGCGCCAGCAGCCCCGGGGGAGCCTCCTACGAGCAGTACTTC.